This entry lists 3 T cell receptor beta chains sequenced from one sample in a study of OX40 agonist ivuxolimab in advanced cancers. Sequencing used immunoSEQ multiplex PCR; TCRdb keeps in-frame clones, though not all of them. The sample has tens of thousands of clones, around 88% seen once. The sequencing used CD4+ or CD8+ T cells sorted from blood, collected in a trial of the OX40 agonist ivuxolimab. These receptors were collected from an adult with an advanced solid tumor such as melanoma, head and neck, liver or kidney cancer.

The V gene is TRBV19, the J gene TRBJ1-1, with D possibly TRBD1 on 5 matching bases. From germline, CDR1 is LNHDA and CDR2 SQIVND (reference sequence). The CDR3 runs 14 residues. V was shortened by 3 bases and J by 4 bases, with 12 bases between the two germline ends. The CDR3 DNA reads as TGTGCCAGTAGTATTTGGGGCGGGGGCACTGAAGCTTTCTTT. Translation: CASSIWGGGTEAFF.

The chain employs TRBV18 and TRBJ2-3; D not resolved. Trimming pared 3 bases from V and 0 bases from J, leaving 4 bases between. This CDR3 region has 13 residues. Germline V lookup: CDR1 KGHSH, CDR2 LQKENI. The CDR3 nucleotides are TGTGCCAGCTCACCCGAAAGCACAGATACGCAGTATTTT. This translates into CASSPESTDTQYF.

The J gene is TRBJ2-1, the V gene TRBV27, with no clear D. In germline, CDR1 is MNHEY, CDR2 SMNVEV (reference sequence). The CDR3 is made up of 15 amino acids. V gave up 7 bases and J gave up 0 bases, with 13 bases separating them. This chain's CDR3 is CASTLRLSSYNEQFF. Written as DNA, the CDR3 is TGTGCCAGCACCTTACGGCTAAGCTCCTACAATGAGCAGTTCTTC.